This is a list of T cell receptor beta chains from one sample in a study of cytotoxic CD8 clonotypes in ibrutinib-treated CLL. Sequenced by immunoSEQ multiplex PCR; TCRdb stores in-frame clones only, minus some. Altogether more than 300,000 clones are present, roughly 85% being singletons, with the ten largest covering 6.5% to 8%. The sample in question was PBMCs, obtained before ibrutinib treatment. The receptor set was obtained from a human donor with chronic lymphocytic leukemia. CDR3s include the opening cysteine and the closing phenylalanine or tryptophan. The D gene is left open where the match is weak. A row's size may be missing; if present it is once, few, many or a size class.

clone size: NA
V gene: TRBV6-5
CDR3 length: 11
D gene: NA
J gene: TRBJ2-5
CDR3 protein: CASSYVETQYF
CDR3 DNA: TGTGCCAGCAGTTATGTGGAGACCCAGTACTTC

clone size: NA
V gene: TRBV5-1
CDR3 length: 15
D gene: NA
J gene: TRBJ2-2
CDR3 protein: CASSLAGPGTGELFF
CDR3 DNA: TGCGCCAGCAGCTTGGCAGGGCCGGGCACCGGGGAGCTGTTTTTT

clone size: NA
V gene: TRBV13
CDR3 length: 15
D gene: NA
J gene: TRBJ1-4
CDR3 protein: CASSLNPDRGEKLFF
CDR3 DNA: TGTGCCAGCAGCTTAAATCCGGACAGAGGCGAAAAACTGTTTTTT

clone size: once
V gene: TRBV7-7
CDR3 length: 15
D gene: NA
J gene: TRBJ2-6
CDR3 protein: CASSLDDGGANVLTF
CDR3 DNA: TGTGCCAGCAGCTTAGACGATGGGGGGGCCAACGTCCTGACTTTC

clone size: NA
V gene: TRBV7-6
CDR3 length: 15
D gene: NA
J gene: TRBJ2-7
CDR3 protein: CASSLGLPGSYEQYF
CDR3 DNA: TGTGCCAGCAGCTTAGGGCTTCCCGGCTCCTACGAGCAGTACTTC

clone size: NA
V gene: TRBV5-1
CDR3 length: 14
D gene: NA
J gene: TRBJ1-1
CDR3 protein: CASSLGVQNTEAFF
CDR3 DNA: TGCGCCAGCAGCTTGGGGGTCCAGAACACTGAAGCTTTCTTT

clone size: NA
V gene: TRBV4-1
CDR3 length: 14
D gene: NA
J gene: TRBJ2-7
CDR3 protein: CASSPDGSLYEQYF
CDR3 DNA: TGCGCCAGCAGCCCGGACGGGAGCTTGTACGAGCAGTACTTC

clone size: once
V gene: TRBV27
CDR3 length: 14
D gene: NA
J gene: TRBJ1-1
CDR3 protein: CASSTTGLNTEAFF
CDR3 DNA: TGTGCCAGCAGCACGACAGGTCTGAACACTGAAGCTTTCTTT

clone size: NA
V gene: TRBV7-9
CDR3 length: 16
D gene: TRBD2
J gene: TRBJ2-1
CDR3 protein: CASSPPGGRYYNEQFF
CDR3 DNA: TGTGCCAGCAGCCCCCCAGGCGGGAGGTACTACAATGAGCAGTTCTTC

clone size: few
V gene: TRBV6-5
CDR3 length: 13
D gene: NA
J gene: TRBJ1-1
CDR3 protein: CASRRVANTEAFF
CDR3 DNA: TGTGCCAGCCGTCGCGTGGCGAACACTGAAGCTTTCTTT

clone size: once
V gene: TRBV5-6
CDR3 length: 18
D gene: TRBD2
J gene: TRBJ2-2
CDR3 protein: CASSLGPSGLPNTGELFF
CDR3 DNA: TGTGCCAGCAGCTTGGGGCCTAGCGGGTTACCCAACACCGGGGAGCTGTTTTTT

clone size: NA
V gene: TRBV5-1
CDR3 length: 15
D gene: TRBD1
J gene: TRBJ2-7
CDR3 protein: CASSSAGTASYEQYF
CDR3 DNA: TGCGCCAGCAGTAGCGCCGGGACAGCATCCTACGAGCAGTACTTC

clone size: NA
V gene: TRBV28
CDR3 length: 12
D gene: NA
J gene: TRBJ2-3
CDR3 protein: CASGTYQDTQYF
CDR3 DNA: TGTGCCAGCGGAACGTACCAAGATACGCAGTATTTT

clone size: NA
V gene: TRBV20-1
CDR3 length: 11
D gene: NA
J gene: TRBJ1-4
CDR3 protein: CSAIRDEKLFF
CDR3 DNA: TGCAGTGCGATCAGAGATGAAAAACTGTTTTTT

clone size: NA
V gene: TRBV7-6
CDR3 length: 12
D gene: NA
J gene: TRBJ1-2
CDR3 protein: CASSSNGFGYTF
CDR3 DNA: TGTGCCAGCAGCTCCAATGGCTTTGGCTACACCTTC

clone size: NA
V gene: TRBV25-1
CDR3 length: 16
D gene: NA
J gene: TRBJ2-7
CDR3 protein: CASSVMTEDLSYEQYF
CDR3 DNA: TGTGCCAGCAGTGTCATGACGGAGGACCTTTCCTACGAGCAGTACTTC

clone size: once
V gene: TRBV19
CDR3 length: 13
D gene: NA
J gene: TRBJ2-7
CDR3 protein: CASSINGAYEQYF
CDR3 DNA: TGTGCCAGTAGTATAAATGGAGCCTACGAGCAGTACTTC

clone size: NA
V gene: TRBV5-1
CDR3 length: 14
D gene: NA
J gene: TRBJ2-7
CDR3 protein: CASSRESRGDEQYF
CDR3 DNA: TGCGCCAGCAGCCGGGAGAGCCGGGGCGACGAGCAGTACTTC

clone size: NA
V gene: TRBV18
CDR3 length: 14
D gene: NA
J gene: TRBJ1-2
CDR3 protein: CASSPQKDNYGYTF
CDR3 DNA: TGTGCCAGCTCACCCCAGAAGGATAACTATGGCTACACCTTC

clone size: NA
V gene: TRBV27
CDR3 length: 13
D gene: NA
J gene: TRBJ2-5
CDR3 protein: CASSPRREETQYF
CDR3 DNA: TGTGCCAGCAGTCCTCGGAGGGAAGAGACCCAGTACTTC

clone size: NA
V gene: TRBV12-2
CDR3 length: 15
D gene: NA
J gene: TRBJ2-7
CDR3 protein: CASRPSGDPNYEQYF
CDR3 DNA: TGTGCAAGTCGCCCTAGTGGGGACCCCAACTACGAGCAGTACTTC

clone size: NA
V gene: TRBV2
CDR3 length: 10
D gene: NA
J gene: TRBJ2-7
CDR3 protein: CASGNYEQYF
CDR3 DNA: TGTGCCAGCGGAAACTACGAGCAGTACTTC

clone size: NA
V gene: TRBV28
CDR3 length: 15
D gene: NA
J gene: TRBJ2-3
CDR3 protein: CASSLVGGQTDTQYF
CDR3 DNA: TGTGCCAGCAGCCTAGTGGGGGGGCAAACAGATACGCAGTATTTT

clone size: NA
V gene: TRBV7-2
CDR3 length: 15
D gene: TRBD2
J gene: TRBJ2-7
CDR3 protein: CASSKLAGGTYEQYF
CDR3 DNA: TGTGCCAGCAGCAAACTAGCGGGAGGTACGTACGAGCAGTACTTC

clone size: NA
V gene: TRBV7-8
CDR3 length: 15
D gene: NA
J gene: TRBJ2-3
CDR3 protein: CASSFARARTDTQYF
CDR3 DNA: TGTGCCAGCAGCTTTGCCAGGGCGAGAACAGATACGCAGTATTTT

clone size: NA
V gene: TRBV9
CDR3 length: 15
D gene: TRBD1
J gene: TRBJ1-2
CDR3 protein: CASSKDPDRVYGYTF
CDR3 DNA: TGTGCCAGCAGCAAAGACCCCGACAGGGTCTATGGCTACACCTTC

clone size: NA
V gene: TRBV29-1
CDR3 length: 17
D gene: NA
J gene: TRBJ1-2
CDR3 protein: CSVEGKHRAREGYGYTF
CDR3 DNA: TGCAGCGTTGAAGGTAAACATAGGGCCAGGGAAGGCTATGGCTACACCTTC

clone size: NA
V gene: TRBV28
CDR3 length: 15
D gene: NA
J gene: TRBJ2-2
CDR3 protein: CASKGGTANTGELFF
CDR3 DNA: TGTGCCAGCAAGGGCGGGACGGCGAACACCGGGGAGCTGTTTTTT

clone size: NA
V gene: TRBV19
CDR3 length: 14
D gene: TRBD2
J gene: TRBJ2-1
CDR3 protein: CATALAGGPSEQFF
CDR3 DNA: TGTGCCACAGCTTTAGCGGGAGGGCCTAGTGAGCAGTTCTTC

clone size: NA
V gene: TRBV4-2
CDR3 length: 17
D gene: TRBD1
J gene: TRBJ1-1
CDR3 protein: CASSQGARGGLNTEAFF
CDR3 DNA: TGTGCCAGCAGCCAAGGGGCCAGGGGGGGTTTAAACACTGAAGCTTTCTTT

clone size: NA
V gene: TRBV30
CDR3 length: 15
D gene: NA
J gene: TRBJ2-3
CDR3 protein: CAWSDGGEGTDTQYF
CDR3 DNA: TGTGCCTGGAGTGACGGGGGAGAAGGAACAGATACGCAGTATTTT

clone size: NA
V gene: TRBV28
CDR3 length: 13
D gene: NA
J gene: TRBJ1-1
CDR3 protein: CASSSLYSLEAFF
CDR3 DNA: TGTGCCAGCAGTAGCCTCTACTCACTTGAAGCTTTCTTT

clone size: NA
V gene: TRBV7-8
CDR3 length: 17
D gene: NA
J gene: TRBJ1-1
CDR3 protein: CASSIRGSGASNTEAFF
CDR3 DNA: TGTGCCAGCAGCATAAGGGGTTCGGGGGCCTCTAACACTGAAGCTTTCTTT

clone size: NA
V gene: TRBV5-1
CDR3 length: 14
D gene: TRBD1
J gene: TRBJ1-5
CDR3 protein: CASSLDRGNQPQHF
CDR3 DNA: TGCGCCAGCAGCCTTGACAGGGGCAATCAGCCCCAGCATTTT

clone size: NA
V gene: TRBV14
CDR3 length: 17
D gene: TRBD2
J gene: TRBJ2-1
CDR3 protein: CASSRTILAGGLSEQFF
CDR3 DNA: TGTGCCAGCAGCAGGACAATACTAGCGGGAGGCCTGAGTGAGCAGTTCTTC